The 12 T cell receptor beta chains below were found in one sample sequenced in a study of shared clonotypes between healthy human individuals. Repertoires were generated with immunoSEQ multiplex PCR, while TCRdb's copy carries only in-frame clones and drops some. The sample lists 2 million to 2.5 million clones, 95% occurring once. The sample taken for sequencing was naive CD4+ T cells sorted from blood. Subset noted: CD45RA+ positively selected. All receptors derive from a man aged 18 to 35 in good health.

This clone appeared a single time. In the same sample, other DNA sequences code for this CDR3. The chain combines TRBV5-1 with TRBJ2-7; D may correspond to TRBD1 or TRBD2 (5 bases each). The germline V gene encodes CDR1 SGHRS and CDR2 YFSETQ. This CDR3 has 14 residues. The ends were cut back, 0 bases at V and 2 bases at J, with 9 bases in the middle. CDR3 nucleotides: TGCGCCAGCAGCTTGGATCCGGGGCCCTACGAGCAGTACTTC. Translation: CASSLDPGPYEQYF.

The chain combines TRBV4-3 with TRBJ2-3; 11 bases are shared with TRBD2. The CDR3 contains 15 residues. With V trimmed by 4 bases and J by 5 bases, 5 bases remained unmatched. Germline V gene data show CDR1 as LGHNA and CDR2 as YSLEER. The DNA of the CDR3 is TGCGCCAGCAGCCTGGGACTAGCGGACCGAGATACGCAGTATTTT. Protein sequence: CASSLGLADRDTQYF.

The DNA for the CDR3 is TGTGCCAGCAGTGAAGCGTTGAAGCAGTACTTC. Protein sequence: CASSEALKQYF. The genes are TRBV6-1 and TRBJ2-7; D not resolved. V was cut by 0 bases and J by 8 bases, with 5 bases left in between. This CDR3 region has 11 residues. Per the germline V gene, CDR1 is MNHNS and CDR2 is SASEGT.

This chain links TRBV5-5 with TRBJ2-7; D not resolved. The germline V and J ends were trimmed by 2 bases and 5 bases, with 20 bases remaining between them. The CDR3 covers 16 residues. Germline assignment: CDR1 SGHKS and CDR2 YYEKEE (reference sequence). The CDR3 protein is CASSLSAVLLRDEQYF. In nucleotides, the CDR3 is TGTGCCAGCAGCTTATCGGCAGTCCTATTACGGGACGAGCAGTACTTC.

V is TRBV6-5 and J is TRBJ2-6; D remains ambiguous. CDR3 length: 15 amino acids. CDR1 MNHEY and CDR2 SVGAGI come from the germline V gene. Trimming removed 4 bases at V and 0 bases at J, with 7 bases between. CDR3 nucleotide sequence: TGTGCCAGCAGTTCCCACTACTCTGGGGCCAACGTCCTGACTTTC. This encodes CASSSHYSGANVLTF.

The chain carries TRBV6-1 and TRBJ1-5, with D maybe TRBD1 (5 bases). Germline V gives CDR1 MNHNS, CDR2 SASEGT. V was trimmed by 1 base and J by 6 bases, leaving 13 bases between them. The CDR3 extends over 15 amino acids. CDR3 region: CASSEVWGKGQPQHF. CDR3 DNA sequence: TGTGCCAGCAGTGAAGTTTGGGGGAAAGGTCAGCCCCAGCATTTT.

The genes are TRBV6-1 and TRBJ2-7; D perhaps matches TRBD1 (5 bases). CDR3 length: 13 residues. The V end was cut by 2 bases, the J end by 5 bases, with 10 bases between. Germline V gene sequence: CDR1 MNHNS, CDR2 SASEGT. The CDR3 DNA is TGTGCCAGCAGTGAACAAGGGGTCCACGAGCAGTACTTC. Translating it yields CASSEQGVHEQYF.

The rearrangement uses TRBV6-1 and TRBJ2-5; 11 bases align to TRBD1. CDR3 length: 15 amino acids. Trimming cost V 8 bases and J 5 bases; bases outside gene matches: 10. CDR1 is MNHNS, CDR2 SASEGT, per germline. CDR3: CASSGTGGTYETQYF. CDR3 coding DNA: TGTGCCAGCTCCGGGACAGGGGGAACATATGAGACCCAGTACTTC.

This clone was seen only once. CDR3 sequence: CASSLMDEQYF. The DNA for the CDR3 is TGCGCCAGCAGCTTGATGGACGAGCAGTACTTC. This sequence joins TRBV5-1 and TRBJ2-7; no clear D. Germline assignment: CDR1 SGHRS and CDR2 YFSETQ. The V and J ends lost 1 base and 5 bases respectively, with 4 bases between them. This CDR3 is 11 amino acids long.

J is TRBJ2-7 and V is TRBV10-2; 12 bases align to TRBD2. The CDR3 sequence is 15 residues long. Germline-derived CDR1 and CDR2 are WSHSY and SAAADI. The V gene end was trimmed by 7 bases and the J gene end by 0 bases; junction bases not matched to a gene: 4. In DNA, the CDR3 is TGCGCCAGCACTCTAGCGGGAGGGAGCTCCTACGAGCAGTACTTC. Its protein product is CASTLAGGSSYEQYF.

A remark on this clone: In the same sample, other DNA sequences code for this CDR3. V is TRBV19 and J is TRBJ2-2; D not certain. The CDR3 extends over 12 amino acids. V dropped 3 bases and J dropped 6 bases, with 5 bases sitting between them. In germline, CDR1 is LNHDA, CDR2 SQIVND (reference sequence). The CDR3 protein is CASSIGPGELFF. CDR3 sequence (DNA): TGTGCCAGTAGTATCGGGCCCGGGGAGCTGTTTTTT.

The V and J genes are TRBV5-1 and TRBJ2-5; D is undetermined. There are 13 residues in the CDR3. V shed 7 bases and J shed 2 bases, with 12 bases lying between them. From germline, CDR1 is SGHRS and CDR2 YFSETQ. In DNA form, the CDR3 reads TGCGCCAGCGCTCCTACTGGTCAAGAGACCCAGTACTTC. It is translated as CASAPTGQETQYF.